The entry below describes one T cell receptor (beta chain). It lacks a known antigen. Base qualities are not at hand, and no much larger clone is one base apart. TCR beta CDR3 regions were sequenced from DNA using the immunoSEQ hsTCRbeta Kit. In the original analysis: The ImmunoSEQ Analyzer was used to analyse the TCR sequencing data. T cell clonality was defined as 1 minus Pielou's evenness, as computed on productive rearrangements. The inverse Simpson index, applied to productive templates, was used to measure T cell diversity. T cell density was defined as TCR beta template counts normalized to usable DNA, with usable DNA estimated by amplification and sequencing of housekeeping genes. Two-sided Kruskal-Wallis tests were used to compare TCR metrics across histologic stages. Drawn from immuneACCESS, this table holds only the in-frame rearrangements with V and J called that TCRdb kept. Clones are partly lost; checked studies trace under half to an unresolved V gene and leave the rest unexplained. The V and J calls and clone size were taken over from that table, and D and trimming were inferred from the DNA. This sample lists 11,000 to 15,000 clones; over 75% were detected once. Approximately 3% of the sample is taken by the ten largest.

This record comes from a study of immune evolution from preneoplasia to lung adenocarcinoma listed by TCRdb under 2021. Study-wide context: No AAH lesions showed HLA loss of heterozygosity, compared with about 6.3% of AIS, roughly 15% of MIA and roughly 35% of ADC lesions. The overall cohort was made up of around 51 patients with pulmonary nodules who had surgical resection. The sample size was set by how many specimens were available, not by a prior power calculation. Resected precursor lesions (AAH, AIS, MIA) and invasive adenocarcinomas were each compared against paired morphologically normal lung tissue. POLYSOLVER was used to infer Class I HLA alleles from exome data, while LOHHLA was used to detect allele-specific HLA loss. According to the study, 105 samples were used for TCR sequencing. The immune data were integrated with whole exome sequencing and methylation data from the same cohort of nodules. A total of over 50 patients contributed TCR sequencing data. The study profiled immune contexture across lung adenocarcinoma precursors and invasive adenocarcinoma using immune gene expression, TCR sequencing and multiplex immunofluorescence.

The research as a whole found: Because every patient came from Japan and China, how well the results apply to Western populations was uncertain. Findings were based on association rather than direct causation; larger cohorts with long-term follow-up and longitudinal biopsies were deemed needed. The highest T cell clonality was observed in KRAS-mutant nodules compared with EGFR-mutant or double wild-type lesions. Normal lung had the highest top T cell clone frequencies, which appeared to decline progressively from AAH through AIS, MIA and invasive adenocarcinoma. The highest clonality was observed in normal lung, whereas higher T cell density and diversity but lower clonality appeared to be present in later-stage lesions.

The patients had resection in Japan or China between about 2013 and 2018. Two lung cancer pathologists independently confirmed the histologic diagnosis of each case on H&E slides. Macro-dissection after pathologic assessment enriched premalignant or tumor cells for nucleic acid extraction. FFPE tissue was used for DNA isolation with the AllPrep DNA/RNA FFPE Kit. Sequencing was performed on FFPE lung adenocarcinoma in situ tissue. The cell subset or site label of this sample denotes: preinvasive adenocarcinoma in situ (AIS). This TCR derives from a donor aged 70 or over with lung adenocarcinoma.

The DNA is as follows: TGTGCCAGCACCAAAGGGGGGGGAGGAAGGGAGACCCAGTACTTC. Translated, it reads CASTKGGGGRETQYF. The chain links TRBV6-1 with TRBJ2-5; TRBD2 is possibly the D segment (7 matching bases). According to the germline V gene, CDR1 reads MNHNS and CDR2 reads SASEGT. From the cysteine up to the phenylalanine, the CDR3 has a length of 15 residues. Only the CDR3 region is kept as DNA, spanning 45 bases read in frame from base 1. Trimming costs V 7 bases and J 5 bases, and their ends lie 20 bases apart.